The clone carrying this T cell receptor (beta chain) was detected a few times. The antigen is unknown. The sample is drawn from a study of blood T cells in healthy people across ages. Through a sample-barcoded 5' primer and a J-beta primer mix, a second PCR was run for 7 to 11 cycles. In TCRdb, the 5' RACE reads were re-called with MiXCR into one record per CDR3 protein. This table holds over 700,000 distinct CDR3 sequences, around 25% found once. Germline loops: CDR1 SGHRS, CDR2 YFSETQ. Trimming took 4 bases from V and 3 from J, leaving 10 bases between them. The length of the CDR3 is 13 residues. Overall study findings and caveats: Investigators viewed diversity estimates from one million T cells as underestimates, the study reported. The study found more naive CD4+ cells and higher diversity in long-lived than aged donors.

The same data also went into a second study, on T cells of mothers and their children. In that study: The second PCR used the M1S primer, and this primer added sample barcodes and 2-4 random nucleotides.

The TCR originated in a boy younger than 18 in good health. The chain links TRBV5-1 to TRBJ1-1, with a weak D call TRBD1 (5 bases). The sequencing input was blood. CDR3 nucleotides: TGCGCCAGCAGCCGCGGAGGGGACACTGAAGCTTTCTTT. Amino acid sequence: CASSRGGDTEAFF.